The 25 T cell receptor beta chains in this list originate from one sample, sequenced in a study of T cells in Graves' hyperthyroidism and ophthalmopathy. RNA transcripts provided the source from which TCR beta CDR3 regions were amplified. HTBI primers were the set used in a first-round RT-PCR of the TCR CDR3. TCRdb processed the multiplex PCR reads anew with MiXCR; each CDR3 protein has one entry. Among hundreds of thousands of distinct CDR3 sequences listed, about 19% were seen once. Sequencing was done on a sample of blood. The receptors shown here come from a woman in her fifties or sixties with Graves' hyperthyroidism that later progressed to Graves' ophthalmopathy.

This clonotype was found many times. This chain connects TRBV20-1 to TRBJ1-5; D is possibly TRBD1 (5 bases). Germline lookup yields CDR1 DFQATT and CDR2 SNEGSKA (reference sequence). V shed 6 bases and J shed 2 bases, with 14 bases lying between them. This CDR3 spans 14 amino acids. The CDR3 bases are TGCAGTGCAAGCCGGGGGTATGGCAATCAGCCCCAGCATTTT. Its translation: CSASRGYGNQPQHF.

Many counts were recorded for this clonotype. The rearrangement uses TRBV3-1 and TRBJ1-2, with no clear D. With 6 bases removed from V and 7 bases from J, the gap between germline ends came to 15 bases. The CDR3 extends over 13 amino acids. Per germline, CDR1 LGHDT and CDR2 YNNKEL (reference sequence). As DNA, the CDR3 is TGTGCCAGCAGTCCAATTCTACTAAGTGGCTACACCTTC. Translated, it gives CASSPILLSGYTF. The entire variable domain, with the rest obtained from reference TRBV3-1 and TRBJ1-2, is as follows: DTAVSQTPKYLVTQMGNDKSIKCEQNLGHDTMYWYKQDSKKFLKIMFSYNNKELIINETVPNRFSPKSPDKAHLNLHINSLELGDSAVYFCASSPILLSGYTFGSGTRLTVV.

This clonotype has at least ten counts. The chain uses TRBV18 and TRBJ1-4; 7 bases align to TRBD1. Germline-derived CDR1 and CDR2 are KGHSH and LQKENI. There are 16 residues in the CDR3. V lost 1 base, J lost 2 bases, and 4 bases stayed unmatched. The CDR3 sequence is CASSPRQGGTNEKLFF. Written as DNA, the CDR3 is TGTGCCAGCTCACCACGGCAGGGGGGTACTAATGAAAAACTGTTTTTT. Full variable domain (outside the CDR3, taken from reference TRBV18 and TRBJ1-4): NAGVMQNPRHLVRRRGQEARLRCSPMKGHSHVYWYRQLPEEGLKFMVYLQKENIIDESGMPKERFSAEFPKEGPSILRIQQVVRGDSAAYFCASSPRQGGTNEKLFFGSGTQLSVL.

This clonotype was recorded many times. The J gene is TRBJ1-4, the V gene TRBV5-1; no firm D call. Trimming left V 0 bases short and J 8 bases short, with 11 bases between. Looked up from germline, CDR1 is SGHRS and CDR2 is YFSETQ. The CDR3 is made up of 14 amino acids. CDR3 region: CASSLEAAGEKLFF. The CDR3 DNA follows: TGCGCCAGCAGCTTGGAGGCCGCTGGGGAAAAACTGTTTTTT.

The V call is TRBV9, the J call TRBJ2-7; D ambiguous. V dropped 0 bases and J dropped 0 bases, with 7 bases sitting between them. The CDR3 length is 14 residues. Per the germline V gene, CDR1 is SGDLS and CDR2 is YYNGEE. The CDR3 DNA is TGTGCCAGCAGCGTAGAACCGTACTCCTACGAGCAGTACTTC. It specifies CASSVEPYSYEQYF.

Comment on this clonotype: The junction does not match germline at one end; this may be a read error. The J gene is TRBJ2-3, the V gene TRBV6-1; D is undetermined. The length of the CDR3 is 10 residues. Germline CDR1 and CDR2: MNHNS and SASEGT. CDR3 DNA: TGTGCCAGCAGGGAAGATACGCAGTATTTT. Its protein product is CASREDTQYF.

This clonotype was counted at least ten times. The CDR3 nucleotides are TGTGCCAGCAGTGACGCCGGGACAGGTGCAGCGCAGCCCCAGCATTTT. Its protein product is CASSDAGTGAAQPQHF. The chain links TRBV6-1 to TRBJ1-5; 8 nucleotides align to TRBD1. Trimming removed 3 bases from V and 7 bases from J; junction bases left unmatched: 11. The CDR3 sequence is 16 residues long. The germline V gene encodes CDR1 MNHNS and CDR2 SASEGT.

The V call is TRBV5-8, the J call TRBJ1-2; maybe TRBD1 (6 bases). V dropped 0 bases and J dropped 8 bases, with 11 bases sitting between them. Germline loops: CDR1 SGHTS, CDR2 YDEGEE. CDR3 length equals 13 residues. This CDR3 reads CASSLGTDSGYTF. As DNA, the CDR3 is TGTGCCAGCAGCTTGGGGACAGACTCGGGCTACACCTTC.

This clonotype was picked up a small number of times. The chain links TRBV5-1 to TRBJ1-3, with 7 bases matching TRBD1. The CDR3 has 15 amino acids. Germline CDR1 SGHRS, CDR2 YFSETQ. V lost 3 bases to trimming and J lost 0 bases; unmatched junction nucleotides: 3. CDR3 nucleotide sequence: TGCGCCAGCAGCTCGGACAGGCTCTCTGGAAACACCATATATTTT. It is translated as CASSSDRLSGNTIYF.

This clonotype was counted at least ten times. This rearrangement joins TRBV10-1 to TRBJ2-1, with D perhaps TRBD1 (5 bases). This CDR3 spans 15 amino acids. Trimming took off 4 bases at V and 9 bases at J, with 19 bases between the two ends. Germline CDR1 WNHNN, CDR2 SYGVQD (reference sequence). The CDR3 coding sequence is TGCGCCAGCAGTGCCCCCATAACCCCAGGGCTTGAGCAGTTCTTC. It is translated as CASSAPITPGLEQFF.

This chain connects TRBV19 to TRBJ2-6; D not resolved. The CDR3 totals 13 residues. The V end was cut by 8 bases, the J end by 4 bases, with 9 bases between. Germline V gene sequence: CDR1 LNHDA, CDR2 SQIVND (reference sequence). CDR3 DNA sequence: TGTGCCAGTTATTCTGTCGGGGCCAACGTCCTGACTTTC. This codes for CASYSVGANVLTF.

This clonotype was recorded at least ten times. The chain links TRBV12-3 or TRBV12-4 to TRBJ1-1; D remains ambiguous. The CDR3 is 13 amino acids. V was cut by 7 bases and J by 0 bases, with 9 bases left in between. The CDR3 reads CASIKTVNTEAFF. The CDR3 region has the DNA TGTGCCAGCATCAAAACAGTGAACACTGAAGCTTTCTTT.

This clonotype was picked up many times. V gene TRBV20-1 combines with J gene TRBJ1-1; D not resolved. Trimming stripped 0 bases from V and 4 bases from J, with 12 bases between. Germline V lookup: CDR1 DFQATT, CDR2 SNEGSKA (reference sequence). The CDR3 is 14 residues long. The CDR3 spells CSARDDVDTTEAFF. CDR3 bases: TGCAGTGCTAGAGATGATGTAGACACCACTGAAGCTTTCTTT.

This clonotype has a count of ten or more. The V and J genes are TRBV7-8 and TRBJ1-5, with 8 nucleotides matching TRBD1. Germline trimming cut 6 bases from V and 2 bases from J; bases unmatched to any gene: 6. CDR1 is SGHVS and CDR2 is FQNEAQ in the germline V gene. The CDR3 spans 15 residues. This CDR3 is CASSQTGVGNQPQHF. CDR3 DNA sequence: TGTGCCAGCAGTCAGACAGGGGTGGGCAATCAGCCCCAGCATTTT.

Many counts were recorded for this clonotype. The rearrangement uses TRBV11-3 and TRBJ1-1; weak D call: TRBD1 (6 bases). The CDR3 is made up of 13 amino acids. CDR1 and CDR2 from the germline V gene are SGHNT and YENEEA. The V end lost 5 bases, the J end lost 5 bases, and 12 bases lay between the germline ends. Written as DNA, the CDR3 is TGTGCCAGCAGCGCACAGGGTGGTACTGAAGCTTTCTTT. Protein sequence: CASSAQGGTEAFF. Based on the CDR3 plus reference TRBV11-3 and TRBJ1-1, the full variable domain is EAGVVQSPRYKIIEKKQPVAFWCNPISGHNTLYWYLQNLGQGPELLIRYENEEAVDDSQLPKDRFSAERLKGVDSTLKIQPAELGDSAVYLCASSAQGGTEAFFGQGTRLTVV.

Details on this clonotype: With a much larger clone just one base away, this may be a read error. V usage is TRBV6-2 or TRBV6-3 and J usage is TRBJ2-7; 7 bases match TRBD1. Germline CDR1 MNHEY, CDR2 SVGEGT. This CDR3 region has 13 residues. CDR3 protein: CASSYGDSYERYF. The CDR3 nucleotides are TGTGCCAGCAGTTACGGGGACAGCTACGAGCGGTACTTC.

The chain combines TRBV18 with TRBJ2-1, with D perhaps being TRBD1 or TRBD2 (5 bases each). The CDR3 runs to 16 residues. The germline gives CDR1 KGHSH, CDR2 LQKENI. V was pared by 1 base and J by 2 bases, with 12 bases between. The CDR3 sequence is CASSPRGGTTYNEQFF. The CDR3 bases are TGTGCCAGCTCACCACGTGGGGGAACCACCTACAATGAGCAGTTCTTC.

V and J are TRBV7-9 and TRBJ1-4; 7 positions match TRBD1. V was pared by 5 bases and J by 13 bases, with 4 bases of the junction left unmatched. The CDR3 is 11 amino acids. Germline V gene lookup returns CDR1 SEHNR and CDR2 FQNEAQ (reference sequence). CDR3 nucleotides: TGTGCCAGCAGCGTGGGGACAGTACTGTTTTTT. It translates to CASSVGTVLFF.

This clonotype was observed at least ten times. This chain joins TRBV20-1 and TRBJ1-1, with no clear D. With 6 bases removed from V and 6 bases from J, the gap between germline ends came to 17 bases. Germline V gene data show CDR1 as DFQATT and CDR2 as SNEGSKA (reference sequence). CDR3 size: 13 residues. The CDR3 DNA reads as TGCAGTGCATGGACCCTATCGCGGTCTGAAGCTTTCTTT. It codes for CSAWTLSRSEAFF.

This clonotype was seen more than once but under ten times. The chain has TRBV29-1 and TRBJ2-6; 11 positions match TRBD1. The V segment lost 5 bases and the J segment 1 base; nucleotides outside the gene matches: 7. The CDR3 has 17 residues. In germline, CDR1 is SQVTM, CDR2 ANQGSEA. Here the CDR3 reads CSVIPGQGVSGANVLTF. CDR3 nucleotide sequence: TGCAGCGTTATACCGGGACAGGGGGTTTCTGGGGCCAACGTCCTGACTTTC. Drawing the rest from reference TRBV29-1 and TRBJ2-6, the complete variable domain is SAVISQKPSRDICQRGTSLTIQCQVDSQVTMMFWYRQQPGQSLTLIATANQGSEATYESGFVIDKFPISRPNLTFSTLTVSNMSPEDSSIYLCSVIPGQGVSGANVLTFGAGSRLTVL.

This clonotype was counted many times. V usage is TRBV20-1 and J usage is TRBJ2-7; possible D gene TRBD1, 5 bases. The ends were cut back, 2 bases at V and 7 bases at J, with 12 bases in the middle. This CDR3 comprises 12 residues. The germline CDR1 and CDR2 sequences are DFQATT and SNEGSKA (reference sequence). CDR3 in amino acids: CSARSGREEQYF. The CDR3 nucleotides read TGCAGTGCTAGATCAGGCAGGGAAGAGCAGTACTTC.

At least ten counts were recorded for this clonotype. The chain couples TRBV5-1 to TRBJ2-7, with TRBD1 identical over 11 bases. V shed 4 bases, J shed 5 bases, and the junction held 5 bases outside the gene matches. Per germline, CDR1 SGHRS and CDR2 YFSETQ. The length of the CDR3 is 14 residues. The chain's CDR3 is CASSADRGQNEQYF. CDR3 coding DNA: TGCGCCAGCAGCGCGGACAGGGGGCAGAACGAGCAGTACTTC.

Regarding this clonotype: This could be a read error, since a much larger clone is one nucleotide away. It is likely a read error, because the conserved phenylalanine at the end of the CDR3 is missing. CDR3 DNA: TGTGCCAGCAGCCAAAATCTCGACCCCGAGCAGTACCTC. It yields the protein CASSQNLDPEQYL. V gene TRBV3-1 combines with J gene TRBJ2-7, with unresolved D. The CDR3 runs to 13 residues. Germline V gives CDR1 LGHDT, CDR2 YNNKEL (reference sequence). The V end lost 2 bases, the J end lost 6 bases, and 11 bases lay between the germline ends.

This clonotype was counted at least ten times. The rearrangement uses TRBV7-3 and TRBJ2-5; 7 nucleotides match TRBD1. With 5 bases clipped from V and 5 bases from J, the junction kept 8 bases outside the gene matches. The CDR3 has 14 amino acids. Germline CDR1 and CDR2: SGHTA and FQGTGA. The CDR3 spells CASSPGTAGETQYF. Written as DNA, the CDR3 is TGTGCCAGCAGCCCAGGGACAGCAGGGGAGACCCAGTACTTC. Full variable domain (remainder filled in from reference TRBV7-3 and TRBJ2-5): GAGVSQTPSNKVTEKGKYVELRCDPISGHTALYWYRQSLGQGPEFLIYFQGTGAADDSGLPNDRFFAVRPEGSVSTLKIQRTERGDSAVYLCASSPGTAGETQYFGPGTRLLVL.

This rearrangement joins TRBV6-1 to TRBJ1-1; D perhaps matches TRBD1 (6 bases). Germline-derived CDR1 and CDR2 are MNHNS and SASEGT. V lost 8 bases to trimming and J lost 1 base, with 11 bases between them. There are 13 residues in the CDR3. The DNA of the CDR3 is TGTGCCAGCTACCGGGGGCCGAACACTGAAGCTTTCTTT. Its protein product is CASYRGPNTEAFF.